This note documents a single TCR beta chain sequence. The input was 500 ng total RNA; TCR beta cDNA was made from it with a constant-region primer. Amplification in three nested multiplex PCR rounds with slightly modified ARM-PCR gave rise to TCR beta libraries. Amplification in the first two PCR rounds was performed using TRBV1-TRBV30 forward primers and a C-beta reverse primer for around 9 cycles each. TCRdb used MiXCR to reprocess the multiplex PCR reads, holding one entry per CDR3 protein. Among about 330,000 distinct CDR3 sequences listed, roughly 61% were seen once. This CDR3 spans 13 amino acids. Germline-derived CDR1 and CDR2 are SGHRS and YFSETQ. Trimming shortened V by 4 bases and J by 1 base, and 8 bases separated the two germline ends. The sample comes from a study of tumor-infiltrating lymphocytes in primary liver carcinoma. In addition to blood RNA drawn from unsorted whole blood, germline DNA was extracted.

The sequenced material came from peripheral blood. The clonotype originates from a man in his forties or fifties with primary liver carcinoma and hepatitis B virus infection. The chain carries TRBV5-1 and TRBJ2-5, with D possibly TRBD1 on 5 matching bases. The CDR3, as DNA: TGCGCCAGCAGCGGAGACAGCCAAGAGACCCAGTACTTC. Amino acids: CASSGDSQETQYF.